This entry is about one T cell receptor (beta chain). An end of the junction does not agree with germline; a read error may underlie this. The CDR3 is made up of 8 amino acids. Per germline, CDR1 SEHNR and CDR2 FQNEAQ (reference sequence). The data are from a study of CD8+CD57+ T cells in acquired aplastic anemia. CDR3 and TCR beta VDJ profiling relied on genomic DNA as the template. TCRdb ran MiXCR on the reads and lists one entry per CDR3 protein. In the table there are about 110,000 distinct CDR3 sequences, around half of which are singletons. The rearrangement uses TRBV7-9 and TRBJ1-6; D not certain. The sequence was obtained from a human donor in good health, serving as a control. The sequenced sample was sorted CD4+, CD8+, or CD8+CD57+ T cells (not recorded which) from PBMCs. CDR3 bases: TGTGCCAGCAGCCTCCTACTATTT. Residues: CASSLLLF.